Below are 32 T cell receptor beta chains sequenced from a single sample in a study of blood T cell repertoires in COVID-19. Sequencing used immunoSEQ multiplex PCR; TCRdb keeps in-frame clones, though not all of them. The sample has approximately 170,000 clones, around 85% seen once; the top ten hold more than 7.5%. The source material was peripheral blood. The receptor set was obtained from a man aged 45-60 years with active or convalescent COVID-19.

The chain is built from TRBV7-9 and TRBJ1-1; TRBD1 matches at 7 bases. Unmatched junction bases numbered 6, after V lost 5 bases and J lost 6 bases. CDR1 and CDR2 (germline): SEHNR, FQNEAQ (reference sequence). This CDR3 is 13 amino acids long. The CDR3: CASSVTGVPEAFF. CDR3 nucleotide sequence: TGTGCCAGCAGCGTCACAGGGGTTCCTGAAGCTTTCTTT.

The CDR3 spells CAITPIGQGATEAFF. Here the CDR3 DNA reads TGTGCCATCACACCTATCGGACAGGGGGCAACTGAAGCTTTCTTT. The chain carries TRBV5-4 and TRBJ1-1, with TRBD1 matching over 11 bases. CDR3 length equals 15 residues. V shed 9 bases, J shed 5 bases, and the junction held 12 bases outside the gene matches. Germline V gene data show CDR1 as SGHNT and CDR2 as YYREEE (reference sequence).

The rearrangement uses TRBV28 and TRBJ2-5; TRBD1 is a possible D gene (6 bases). There are 14 residues in the CDR3. The germline V gene has CDR1 MDHEN and CDR2 SYDVKM. V gave up 9 bases and J gave up 9 bases, with 23 bases separating them. DNA of the CDR3: TGTGCCAGTTTCGCCGGGACATATCCTGGGTCCCAGTACTTC. This codes for CASFAGTYPGSQYF.

This clone has just one count. This chain uses TRBV7-6 with TRBJ2-7; 8 bases fit TRBD1. The V and J ends lost 4 bases and 2 bases, in that order; junction bases with no gene match: 4. The CDR3 length is 14 residues. The germline gives CDR1 SGHVS, CDR2 FNYEAQ. CDR3 DNA sequence: TGTGCCAGCAGCTCCGGACAGGGAACCTACGAGCAGTACTTC. Protein: CASSSGQGTYEQYF.

V and J are TRBV9 and TRBJ2-2, with 11 bases fitting TRBD2. This CDR3 is built from 20 residues. J gave up 4 bases and V 1 base, and 15 bases lay outside the gene matches. Germline V gene sequence: CDR1 SGDLS, CDR2 YYNGEE. The CDR3 coding sequence is TGTGCCAGCAGCGTAACACGCTCGGGACTAGCGGCCGAATTCACCGGGGAGCTGTTTTTT. It codes for CASSVTRSGLAAEFTGELFF.

The chain links TRBV19 to TRBJ2-2; TRBD2 matches 8 bases. Looked up from germline, CDR1 is LNHDA and CDR2 is SQIVND (reference sequence). Trimming took 10 bases from V and 4 from J; bases not matched to a gene: 8. The CDR3 loop spans 14 amino acids. CDR3: CATPGGLGTGELFF. In DNA, the CDR3 is TGTGCCACTCCGGGGGGGCTGGGCACCGGGGAGCTGTTTTTT.

The chain has TRBV18 and TRBJ2-5; possibly TRBD2 for D (5 bases). Germline-derived CDR1 and CDR2 are KGHSH and LQKENI. CDR3 length: 16 amino acids. V lost 0 bases and J lost 5, with 16 bases in between. CDR3 DNA: TGTGCCAGCTCACCACCTAGGACGGTTCGGAGGGAGACCCAGTACTTC. This encodes CASSPPRTVRRETQYF.

The V gene is TRBV6-1, the J gene TRBJ1-2; 9 nucleotides line up with TRBD1. Germline V CDR1 and CDR2: MNHNS, SASEGT. V was clipped by 3 bases and J by 2 bases; unmatched bases: 7. The CDR3 length is 16 residues. The CDR3 region has the DNA TGTGCCAGCAGTGACCTGACAGGGGGTGAGAACTATGGCTACACCTTC. The encoded protein is CASSDLTGGENYGYTF.

The chain couples TRBV5-1 to TRBJ1-1; no firm D call. Trimming pared 5 bases from V and 3 bases from J, leaving 14 bases between. The CDR3 contains 14 residues. Per the germline V gene, CDR1 is SGHRS and CDR2 is YFSETQ. The CDR3 sequence is CASRRAGEDTEAFF. CDR3 sequence (DNA): TGCGCCAGCAGAAGGGCCGGGGAGGACACTGAAGCTTTCTTT.

CDR3 in DNA: TGTGCCAGCAGTGAAGCGGCAGGAAACTCCTACGAGCAGTACTTC. Its translation is CASSEAAGNSYEQYF. The chain links TRBV6-1 to TRBJ2-7; no definite D call. CDR1 MNHNS and CDR2 SASEGT come from the germline V gene. The length of the CDR3 is 15 residues. Trimming removed 0 bases from V and 0 bases from J, with 9 bases in between.

The chain is built from TRBV5-1 and TRBJ2-1, with 7 bases matching TRBD2. The germline V gene has CDR1 SGHRS and CDR2 YFSETQ. The J segment lost 0 bases and the V segment lost 0 bases, leaving 6 bases of the junction unmatched. The CDR3 contains 17 residues. The CDR3: CASSLVSSGSSYNEQFF. The CDR3 DNA is TGCGCCAGCAGCTTGGTTTCTAGCGGAAGCTCCTACAATGAGCAGTTCTTC.

The chain combines TRBV5-1 with TRBJ1-1, with a possible D match to TRBD1 (6 bases). The CDR3 contains 15 residues. The germline V gene has CDR1 SGHRS and CDR2 YFSETQ. The V end lost 0 bases, the J end lost 4 bases, and 13 bases lay between the germline ends. The CDR3 DNA reads as TGCGCCAGCAGCTTGGGGATGGGACAAAGCACTGAAGCTTTCTTT. Protein product: CASSLGMGQSTEAFF.

V and J are TRBV30 and TRBJ1-2; a possible D gene is TRBD1 (6 bases). Looked up from germline, CDR1 is GTSNPN and CDR2 is SVGIG (reference sequence). The V end was cut by 0 bases, the J end by 4 bases, with 9 bases between. The CDR3 runs to 13 residues. The CDR3 region has the DNA TGTGCCTGGAGTGTACAGGGCCCCTATGGCTACACCTTC. Residues: CAWSVQGPYGYTF.

The chain has TRBV27 and TRBJ2-7; 10 bases map to TRBD1. The junction had 2 bases not matched to a gene; V was cut back by 1 base and J by 2 bases. CDR3 length equals 15 residues. CDR1 and CDR2 from the germline V gene are MNHEY and SMNVEV (reference sequence). The CDR3 coding sequence is TGTGCCAGCAGTTTATTTGGACAGGGGGCCTACGAGCAGTACTTC. This gives the protein CASSLFGQGAYEQYF.

The chain recombines TRBV6-5 with TRBJ2-1, with 8 bases identical to TRBD2. The CDR3 length is 12 residues. Looked up from germline, CDR1 is MNHEY and CDR2 is SVGAGI. V trimming: 5 bases; J trimming: 8 bases; junction bases outside the gene matches: 2. The CDR3 sequence is CASSRRGDEQFF. As DNA, the CDR3 is TGTGCCAGCAGTCGGCGGGGGGATGAGCAGTTCTTC.

There are a few counts of this clone. The sample contains more than one DNA sequence encoding this CDR3. CDR3 bases: TGTGCCAGCAGTGAGACAGATATGAACACTGAAGCTTTCTTT. Protein sequence: CASSETDMNTEAFF. The chain has TRBV6-1 and TRBJ1-1; D perhaps matches TRBD1 (5 bases). The germline V gene encodes CDR1 MNHNS and CDR2 SASEGT. The CDR3 contains 14 residues. Trimming removed 3 bases at V and 0 bases at J, with 8 bases between.

The rearrangement joins TRBV7-2 to TRBJ1-1, with a possible D match to TRBD1 (6 bases). The germline gives CDR1 SGHTA, CDR2 FQGNSA. V dropped 3 bases and J dropped 1 base, with 6 bases sitting between them. This CDR3 is built from 13 residues. Here the CDR3 DNA reads TGTGCCAGCAGCTTGGACAGGAACACTGAAGCTTTCTTT. Amino acids: CASSLDRNTEAFF.

J is TRBJ2-7 and V is TRBV19, with 9 bases fitting TRBD1. Germline-derived CDR1 and CDR2 are LNHDA and SQIVND (reference sequence). Losses at the gene ends were 3 bases for V and 7 bases for J; bases not matched to a gene: 10. The CDR3 is 15 residues long. Here the CDR3 DNA reads TGTGCCAGTAGTATGCTCGGACAGGGGACGGAAGAGCAGTACTTC. Translating gives CASSMLGQGTEEQYF.

J is TRBJ2-1 and V is TRBV9; TRBD2 aligns across 10 bases. The junction had 5 bases not matched to a gene; V was cut back by 0 bases and J by 5 bases. CDR1 SGDLS and CDR2 YYNGEE come from the germline V gene. This CDR3 contains 16 residues. The CDR3 nucleotides are TGTGCCAGCAGCGTAGTCGGGACTAGCGATCACAATGAGCAGTTCTTC. Protein product: CASSVVGTSDHNEQFF.

The chain recombines TRBV7-3 with TRBJ2-1; TRBD2 is a possible D gene (6 bases). Germline loops: CDR1 SGHTA, CDR2 FQGTGA. Trimming cost V 5 bases and J 6 bases, with 11 bases left between them. The CDR3 totals 13 residues. The CDR3 loop is CASSPGGFNEQFF. The DNA for the CDR3 is TGTGCCAGCAGCCCAGGAGGGTTCAATGAGCAGTTCTTC.

This clone was observed a single time. V is TRBV6-1 and J is TRBJ2-7; D gene ambiguous. The CDR3 has 10 residues. The V and J ends lost 2 bases and 8 bases respectively, with 4 bases between them. CDR1 MNHNS and CDR2 SASEGT come from the germline V gene. CDR3 amino acids: CASSERQQYF. The CDR3 nucleotides are TGTGCCAGCAGTGAACGTCAGCAGTACTTC.

V gene TRBV6-5 combines with J gene TRBJ2-1; 7 nucleotides line up with TRBD1. The V segment lost 6 bases and the J segment 16 bases; nucleotides outside the gene matches: 12. Germline loops: CDR1 MNHEY, CDR2 SVGAGI. This CDR3 comprises 12 residues. CDR3 loop: CASSFRDRGGFF. DNA of the CDR3: TGTGCCAGCAGCTTCCGGGACAGAGGGGGTTTCTTC.

There are a few counts of this clone. DNA for the CDR3: TGTGCCAGCAGCTTGCTAGCGGACACGAACACCGGGGAGCTGTTTTTT. The encoded protein is CASSLLADTNTGELFF. The rearrangement joins TRBV7-2 to TRBJ2-2; TRBD2 matches 7 bases. V dropped 3 bases and J dropped 0; count of bases not matched to a gene: 4. This CDR3 contains 16 residues. Germline V lookup: CDR1 SGHTA, CDR2 FQGNSA.

The chain employs TRBV13 and TRBJ1-3; 8 nucleotides align to TRBD1. CDR3 length equals 16 residues. The germline V gene encodes CDR1 PRHDT and CDR2 FYEKMQ (reference sequence). J lost 5 bases, V lost 5 bases, and 11 bases had no gene match. This chain's CDR3 is CASSRPQGDHRNTIYF. CDR3 DNA sequence: TGTGCCAGCAGCCGACCACAGGGGGATCATAGAAACACCATATATTTT.

This sequence joins TRBV5-6 and TRBJ1-1; D may be TRBD1 (5 bases). Germline assignment: CDR1 SGHDT and CDR2 YYEEEE. Trimming left V 0 bases short and J 11 bases short, with 20 bases between. The CDR3 is made up of 15 amino acids. The chain's CDR3 is CASSLGGLGVAVAFF. The CDR3 DNA reads TGTGCCAGCAGCTTGGGGGGCCTAGGGGTCGCCGTCGCTTTCTTT.

The chain joins TRBV5-6 to TRBJ1-2; D ambiguous. This CDR3 is built from 15 residues. Germline V gene data show CDR1 as SGHDT and CDR2 as YYEEEE. The ends were cut back, 1 base at V and 4 bases at J, with 14 bases in the middle. Written as DNA, the CDR3 is TGTGCCAGCAGCTTGTGGCAGACACGTAGCTATGGCTACACCTTC. Amino acid sequence: CASSLWQTRSYGYTF.

The chain combines TRBV30 with TRBJ1-5; D gene unclear. CDR3 length equals 13 residues. V was trimmed by 0 bases and J by 6 bases, leaving 9 bases between them. Germline CDR1 is GTSNPN and CDR2 is SVGIG (reference sequence). The CDR3: CAWSVVAGQPQHF. CDR3 sequence (DNA): TGTGCCTGGAGTGTAGTAGCCGGTCAGCCCCAGCATTTT. Full variable domain (missing parts from reference TRBV30 and TRBJ1-5): SQTIHQWPATLVQPVGSPLSLECTVEGTSNPNLYWYRQAAGRGLQLLFYSVGIGQISSEVPQNLSASRPQDRQFILSSKKLLLSDSGFYLCAWSVVAGQPQHFGDGTRLSIL.

The J gene is TRBJ2-1, the V gene TRBV7-9; 8 bases align to TRBD1. CDR1 is SEHNR and CDR2 is FQNEAQ in the germline V gene (reference sequence). Trimming at V came to 3 bases and at J to 9 bases, leaving 7 bases not matched to a gene. This CDR3 region has 14 residues. CDR3 loop: CASSFDQGAVEQFF. The CDR3 DNA reads as TGTGCCAGCAGCTTCGATCAGGGGGCGGTTGAGCAGTTCTTC. The full variable domain, with the rest looked up from reference TRBV7-9 and TRBJ2-1, is DTGVSQNPRHKITKRGQNVTFRCDPISEHNRLYWYRQTLGQGPEFLTYFQNEAQLEKSRLLSDRFSAERPKGSFSTLEIQRTEQGDSAMYLCASSFDQGAVEQFFGPGTRLTVL.

The CDR3 loop is CASSSLYSRDRTYEQYF. The CDR3 coding sequence is TGTGCCAGTAGTAGCCTTTACTCCCGGGACAGAACCTACGAGCAGTACTTC. V gene TRBV19 combines with J gene TRBJ2-7; TRBD1 aligns across 7 bases. The CDR3 spans 17 residues. The germline V gene has CDR1 LNHDA and CDR2 SQIVND (reference sequence). Trimming at V came to 4 bases and at J to 2 bases, leaving 14 bases not matched to a gene.

The chain uses TRBV12-3 or TRBV12-4 and TRBJ2-7, with a weak D call TRBD2 (6 bases). The CDR3 consists of 12 residues. The V end was cut by 1 base, the J end by 5 bases, with 6 bases between. This chain's CDR3 is CASSLGGDEQYF. The CDR3 nucleotides are TGTGCCAGCAGTTTAGGGGGGGACGAGCAGTACTTC.

This chain joins TRBV24-1 and TRBJ2-5; TRBD2 aligns across 9 bases. V shed 3 bases, J shed 3 bases, and the junction held 4 bases outside the gene matches. This CDR3 comprises 15 residues. Germline CDR1 is KGHDR and CDR2 is SFDVKD. CDR3 DNA sequence: TGTGCCACCAGTGATCCCTTAGCGGGAGAAGAGACCCAGTACTTC. Residues: CATSDPLAGEETQYF.

The chain joins TRBV18 to TRBJ2-4; 9 bases line up with TRBD1. The trim removed 2 bases at V and 7 bases at J, leaving 6 bases unmatched. CDR3 length: 15 amino acids. Germline values: CDR1 KGHSH, CDR2 LQKENI. The CDR3 DNA sequence: TGTGCCAGCTCACCAGCGCGAGACAGGGGGAACATTCAGTACTTC. Amino acid sequence: CASSPARDRGNIQYF.